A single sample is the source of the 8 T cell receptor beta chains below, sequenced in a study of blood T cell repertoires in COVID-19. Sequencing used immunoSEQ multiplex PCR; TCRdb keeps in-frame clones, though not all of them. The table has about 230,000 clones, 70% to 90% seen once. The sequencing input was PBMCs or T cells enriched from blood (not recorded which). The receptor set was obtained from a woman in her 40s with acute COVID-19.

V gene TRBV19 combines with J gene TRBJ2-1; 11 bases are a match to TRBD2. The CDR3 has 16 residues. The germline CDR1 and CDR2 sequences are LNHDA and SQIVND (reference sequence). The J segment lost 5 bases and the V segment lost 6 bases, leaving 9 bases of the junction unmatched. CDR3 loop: CASRKKTSGKDNEQFF. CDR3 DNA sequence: TGTGCCAGTAGGAAAAAGACTAGCGGGAAAGACAATGAGCAGTTCTTC.

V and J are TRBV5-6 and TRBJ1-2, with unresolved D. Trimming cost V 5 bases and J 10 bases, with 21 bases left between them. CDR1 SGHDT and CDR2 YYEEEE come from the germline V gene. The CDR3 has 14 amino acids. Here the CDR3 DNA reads TGTGCCAGCAGAGCCGCCGGGGAAGTCCAAGCCTACACCTTC. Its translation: CASRAAGEVQAYTF.

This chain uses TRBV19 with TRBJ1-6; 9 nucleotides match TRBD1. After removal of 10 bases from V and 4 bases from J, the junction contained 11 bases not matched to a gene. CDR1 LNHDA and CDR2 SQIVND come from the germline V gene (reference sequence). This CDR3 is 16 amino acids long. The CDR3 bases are TGTGCCACAGAGAGTGGACAGGGGAGGTATAATTCACCCCTCCACTTT. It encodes CATESGQGRYNSPLHF. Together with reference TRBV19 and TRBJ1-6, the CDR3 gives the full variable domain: DGGITQSPKYLFRKEGQNVTLSCEQNLNHDAMYWYRQDPGQGLRLIYYSQIVNDFQKGDIAEGYSVSREKKESFPLTVTSAQKNPTAFYLCATESGQGRYNSPLHFGNGTRLTVT.

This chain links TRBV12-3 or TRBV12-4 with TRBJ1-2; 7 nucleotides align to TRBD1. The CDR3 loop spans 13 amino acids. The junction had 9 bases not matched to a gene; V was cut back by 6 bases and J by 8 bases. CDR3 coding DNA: TGTGCCAGCAGGAAAAGACAGGGCGGCGGCTACACCTTC. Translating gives CASRKRQGGGYTF.

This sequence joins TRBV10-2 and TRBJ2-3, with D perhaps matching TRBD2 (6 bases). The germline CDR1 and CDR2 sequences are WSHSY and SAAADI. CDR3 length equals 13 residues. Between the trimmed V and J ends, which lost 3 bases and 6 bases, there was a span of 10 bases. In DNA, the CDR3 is TGCGCCAGCAGTGAAGGGGACTGGGATACGCAGTATTTT. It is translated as CASSEGDWDTQYF.

The CDR3 nucleotides are TGTGCCAGCAGCTTTGGAGCAGGGGGCGGGTATGGCTACACCTTC. Its translation is CASSFGAGGGYGYTF. The chain employs TRBV7-9 and TRBJ1-2; 8 positions match TRBD1. The germline gives CDR1 SEHNR, CDR2 FQNEAQ (reference sequence). J lost 5 bases, V lost 3 bases, and 8 bases had no gene match. The CDR3 contains 15 residues.

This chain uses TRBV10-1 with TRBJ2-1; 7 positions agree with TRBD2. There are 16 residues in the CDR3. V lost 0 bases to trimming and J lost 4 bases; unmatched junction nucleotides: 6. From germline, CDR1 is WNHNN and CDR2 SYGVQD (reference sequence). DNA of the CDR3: TGCGCCAGCAGTGAGTCGGGCGGGAGAGCTTACAATGAGCAGTTCTTC. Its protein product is CASSESGGRAYNEQFF.

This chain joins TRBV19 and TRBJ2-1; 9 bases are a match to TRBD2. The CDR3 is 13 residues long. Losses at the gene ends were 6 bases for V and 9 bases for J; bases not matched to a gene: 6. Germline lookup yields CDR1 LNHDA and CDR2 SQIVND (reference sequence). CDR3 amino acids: CASRASAGGEQFF. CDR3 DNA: TGTGCCAGTAGGGCTTCAGCGGGGGGTGAGCAGTTCTTC. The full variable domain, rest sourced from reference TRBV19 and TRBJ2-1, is DGGITQSPKYLFRKEGQNVTLSCEQNLNHDAMYWYRQDPGQGLRLIYYSQIVNDFQKGDIAEGYSVSREKKESFPLTVTSAQKNPTAFYLCASRASAGGEQFFGPGTRLTVL.